These T cell receptor beta chains were read from a single sample in a study of graft-versus-host responses after intestinal transplantation. No antigens are known for them. TCRdb's table, derived via immunoSEQ multiplex PCR, lists solely in-frame clones and lacks some. The data contain more than 80,000 clones, about 85% of them singletons. The specimen comprised unstimulated CD4+ T cells sorted from spleen or lymph node cells, sampled before transplant. Every receptor here comes from a human donor who was the organ donor for an intestinal transplant. The CDR3 runs from the conserved cysteine through the conserved F or W. A D gene is named only where the DNA matches it firmly. Size is omitted from some rows. Given values are once, few, many or a class for expanded clones.

-	TRBJ2-1	TRBV5-1	TRBD2	TGCGCCAGCAAGGCTAGCGGGAGCCTGGGTTTACATGAGCAGTTCTTC	CASKASGSLGLHEQFF
-	TRBJ2-5	TRBV9	TRBD2	TGTGCCAGCAGCGTAGGGACTAGCGGGGGGGCCGGGGAGACCCAGTACTTC	CASSVGTSGGAGETQYF
-	TRBJ2-7	TRBV29-1	TRBD1	TGCAGCGTTGGGACAGGGATCTACGAGCAGTACTTC	CSVGTGIYEQYF
-	TRBJ2-7	TRBV7-9	TRBD1	TGTGCCAGCAGCGACAGGGGAGGTAGGGAGCAGTACTTC	CASSDRGGREQYF
-	TRBJ1-3	TRBV7-9	-	TGTGCCAGCAGCTTAGACTGGGCCTCCTCTGGAAACACCATATATTTT	CASSLDWASSGNTIYF
-	TRBJ2-1	TRBV7-3	-	TGTGCCAGCAGCCGCAGCCGGCCAGGTGAGCAGTTCTTC	CASSRSRPGEQFF
once	TRBJ1-2	TRBV19	TRBD1	TGTGCCAGTAGTATAAACAGGGGGGTCTATGGCTACACCTTC	CASSINRGVYGYTF
-	TRBJ2-1	TRBV7-8	-	TGTGCCAGCAGCTTAAATATCGGGGGAGGTTACAATGAGCAGTTCTTC	CASSLNIGGGYNEQFF
-	TRBJ2-7	TRBV18	TRBD1	TGTGCCAGCTCACAGGGGGCCGTCTACAGGCAGTACTTC	CASSQGAVYRQYF
few	TRBJ1-1	TRBV6-1	-	TGTGCCAGCAGTGAAAGACAGCCTCCATGGACTGAAGCTTTCTTT	CASSERQPPWTEAFF
-	TRBJ1-2	TRBV19	-	TGTGCCAGTAGTAGGGCCACGAATAACTATGGCTACACCTTC	CASSRATNNYGYTF
-	TRBJ2-3	TRBV7-9	-	TGTGCCAGCAGCTCCTCCCGTTTCACAGATACGCAGTATTTT	CASSSSRFTDTQYF
-	TRBJ2-1	TRBV11-1	-	TGTGCCAGCAGACTAAAGGGTAGAGTAGTTGAGGGCCATGAGCAGTTCTTC	CASRLKGRVVEGHEQFF
-	TRBJ2-7	TRBV19	-	TGTGCCAGTAGTTCGATAAACAGTTACTACGAGCAGTACTTC	CASSSINSYYEQYF
-	TRBJ1-5	TRBV7-6	-	TGTGCCAGCAGCTTAGACTCGGGTTTCTATAGCAATCAGCCCCAGCATTTT	CASSLDSGFYSNQPQHF
-	TRBJ2-1	TRBV5-1	TRBD2	TGCGCCAGCAGCTTGGCCGTCACCGGGAGGGCCTTCAATGAGCAGTTCTTC	CASSLAVTGRAFNEQFF
-	TRBJ1-1	TRBV19	TRBD1	TGTGCCAGTACCCCATTACAGGGGCGGGCCACTGAAGCTTTCTTT	CASTPLQGRATEAFF
-	TRBJ2-7	TRBV7-9	TRBD1	TGTGCCGGGGGGACAGGGAAGGGGCAGTACTTC	CAGGTGKGQYF
-	TRBJ2-7	TRBV5-4	TRBD2	TGTGCCAGCAGCCCTCGGGGTGGGACTAGCACTCAGGAGCAGTACTTC	CASSPRGGTSTQEQYF
-	TRBJ2-7	TRBV4-2	TRBD2	TGTGCCAGCAGCCAACCGACTAGCGGTATACCTATGAAAAGGTACGAGCAGTACTTC	CASSQPTSGIPMKRYEQYF
-	TRBJ1-3	TRBV10-3	-	TGTGCCATCGGAAGGACAGCCCCTTCTGGGGGCACCATATATTTT	CAIGRTAPSGGTIYF
-	TRBJ2-3	TRBV19	TRBD2	TGTGCCAGTAGTACGAACGAACTCCTAGCGGGGGGGGATGATACGCAGTATTTT	CASSTNELLAGGDDTQYF
-	TRBJ1-2	TRBV6-1	-	TGTGCCAGCAGTGAACGGGACATCAACTATGGCTACACCTTC	CASSERDINYGYTF
-	TRBJ1-2	TRBV19	-	TGTGCCAGTAGTCGGGGGGGGTCCACTAACTATGGCTACACCTTC	CASSRGGSTNYGYTF
-	TRBJ2-3	TRBV6-5	TRBD2	TGTGCCAGCGGTATGCGGGGGGAGGGCAATACGCAGTATTTT	CASGMRGEGNTQYF
-	TRBJ2-5	TRBV5-1	-	TGCGCCAGCAGTGGGGAGGAGACCCAGTACTTC	CASSGEETQYF
-	TRBJ1-6	TRBV30	-	TGTGCCTGGAGTGTATACCAGCGACTCCTCCACTTT	CAWSVYQRLLHF
few	TRBJ1-1	TRBV2	-	TGTGCCAGCAAAAGTAGATGGAACACTGAAGCTTTCTTT	CASKSRWNTEAFF
few	TRBJ2-2	TRBV2	TRBD2	TGTGCCAGCGGGGCTAGCGGATACACCGGGGAGCTGTTTTTT	CASGASGYTGELFF
-	TRBJ2-6	TRBV9	-	TGTGCCAGCAGCCCGAGGGGGTCAGGGACTGGGGCCAACGTCCTGACTTTC	CASSPRGSGTGANVLTF
-	TRBJ1-1	TRBV7-9	TRBD1	TGTGCCAGCAGCTTAGCCTCCGGGACAGGGGGAAGGACTGAAGCTTTCTTT	CASSLASGTGGRTEAFF
-	TRBJ2-7	TRBV5-1	TRBD2	TGCGCCAGCAGCTGGGACTATCCTTCCTACGAGCAGTACTTC	CASSWDYPSYEQYF
-	TRBJ2-3	TRBV2	TRBD2	TGTGCCAGCAGGGCCAGACTAGCGTCATCAGATACGCAGTATTTT	CASRARLASSDTQYF
-	TRBJ1-1	TRBV7-3	-	TGTGCCAGCAGCCGAGACGGGATGAACACTGAAGCTTTCTTT	CASSRDGMNTEAFF
-	TRBJ1-1	TRBV6-5	-	TGTGCCAGCAGTTACCGGGGGAACACTGAAGCTTTCTTT	CASSYRGNTEAFF
-	TRBJ2-2	TRBV5-6	TRBD2	TGTGCCAGCAGCGTGCTCGGCGGGGGGGGCTGGAGGAGCGGGGAGCTGTTTTTT	CASSVLGGGGWRSGELFF
once	TRBJ2-5	TRBV28	-	TGTGCCAGCGGCGGCAGACGGGTCCAGTACTTC	CASGGRRVQYF
-	TRBJ1-1	TRBV10-3	TRBD1	TGTGCCGCCCAGGGGAGACAGGGTAGGAACACTGAAGCTTTCTTT	CAAQGRQGRNTEAFF
-	TRBJ2-1	TRBV18	TRBD1	TGTGCCAGCTCGGGACAGCGGAGCGCCTACAATGAGCAGTTCTTC	CASSGQRSAYNEQFF